What follows is one T cell receptor (beta chain) and its context. The antigen remains undetermined. This sample is drawn from a study of graft-versus-host responses after intestinal transplantation. The wider study: Anti-thymocyte globulin served as induction for all recipients, who then took tacrolimus and steroids for about 3 years. Notes on the study in general: Recipient marrow harbored GvH clones, some of which surfaced first in ileum or blood. Within the allografts of patients who had graft-donor T cell macrochimerism, graft-versus-host to host-versus-graft clonal ratios were high.

CDR3 size: 11 residues. Germline V gene data show CDR1 as MNHNY and CDR2 as SVGAGI (reference sequence). V lost 11 bases, J lost 1 base, and 8 bases lay in between. Here immunoSEQ multiplex PCR was the method, and the copy in TCRdb shows in-frame clones only, minus some. The table lists around 13,000 clones, 93% of them singletons. The receptor was isolated from a human patient who received an intestinal transplant, so some T cells may come from the graft donor. The rearrangement uses TRBV6-6 and TRBJ1-1; D is undetermined. The sample here was PBMCs, taken approximately 960 days after intestinal transplantation. CDR3: CAVRGNTEAFF. The CDR3 nucleotides are TGTGCCGTCCGGGGGAACACTGAAGCTTTCTTT.